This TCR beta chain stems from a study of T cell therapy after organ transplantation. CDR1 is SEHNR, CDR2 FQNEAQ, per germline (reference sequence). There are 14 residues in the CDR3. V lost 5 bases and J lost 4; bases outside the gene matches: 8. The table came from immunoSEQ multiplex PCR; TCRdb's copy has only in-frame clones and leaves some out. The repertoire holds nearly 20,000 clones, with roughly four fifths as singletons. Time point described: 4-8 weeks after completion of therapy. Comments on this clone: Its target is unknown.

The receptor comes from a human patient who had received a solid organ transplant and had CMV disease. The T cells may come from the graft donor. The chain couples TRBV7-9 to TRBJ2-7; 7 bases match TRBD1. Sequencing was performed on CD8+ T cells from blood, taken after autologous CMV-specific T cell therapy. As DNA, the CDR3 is TGTGCCAGCAGCCTAACAGGGGCCTGGTACGAGCAGTACTTC. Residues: CASSLTGAWYEQYF.